A selection of T cell receptor beta chains follows, all from one sample in a study of cytomegalovirus exposure and HLA in healthy donors. Sequencing used immunoSEQ multiplex PCR; TCRdb keeps in-frame clones, though not all of them. The sample has 95,000 to 100,000 clones, over 65% seen once. Source material: PBMCs. The receptors were gathered from a male donor in good health and CMV-seronegative. Both conserved end residues are part of each CDR3. The D gene is left open where the match is weak. A clone size is listed for some rows: how often the clone was seen (once, few, many), or a class if it is expanded.

abundance: NA; j_gene: TRBJ1-5; v_gene: TRBV28; d_gene: NA; CDR3nt: TGTGCCAGCAGTTTAGGAGGCTTTTATAGCAATCAGCCCCAGCATTTT; CDR3aa: CASSLGGFYSNQPQHF
abundance: NA; j_gene: TRBJ2-7; v_gene: TRBV7-9; d_gene: NA; CDR3nt: TGTGCCAGCAGCTTATCTACCCCTTCCTACGAGCAGTACTTC; CDR3aa: CASSLSTPSYEQYF
abundance: NA; j_gene: TRBJ1-1; v_gene: TRBV7-8; d_gene: NA; CDR3nt: TGTGCCAGCAGCCACCCGGGGGTAGGAACTGAAGCTTCCTTT; CDR3aa: CASSHPGVGTEASF
abundance: NA; j_gene: TRBJ1-2; v_gene: TRBV9; d_gene: NA; CDR3nt: TGTGCCAGCAGCGTAGGGACGGAGGGGGGCTACACCTTC; CDR3aa: CASSVGTEGGYTF
abundance: NA; j_gene: TRBJ2-5; v_gene: TRBV11-1; d_gene: TRBD1; CDR3nt: TGTGCCAGCAGCCAGACAGGGTCGGGCGAGACCCAGTACTTC; CDR3aa: CASSQTGSGETQYF
abundance: NA; j_gene: TRBJ2-7; v_gene: TRBV6-1; d_gene: NA; CDR3nt: TGTGCCAGCAGCCCCGGGATAGCAAGCTCCTACGAGCAGTACTTC; CDR3aa: CASSPGIASSYEQYF
abundance: NA; j_gene: TRBJ2-3; v_gene: TRBV7-3; d_gene: TRBD2; CDR3nt: TGTGCCAGCAGCTCGGGGGGATCGGGAGCAGATACGCAGTATTTT; CDR3aa: CASSSGGSGADTQYF
abundance: NA; j_gene: TRBJ2-7; v_gene: TRBV6-6; d_gene: NA; CDR3nt: TGTGCCAGCAGTTACTCGGACTACGGCAGCTCCTACGAGCAGTACTTC; CDR3aa: CASSYSDYGSSYEQYF
abundance: NA; j_gene: TRBJ1-4; v_gene: TRBV19; d_gene: NA; CDR3nt: TGTGCCAGTAGTATTAGCGGGAAGTTCGCAACTAATGAAAAACTGTTTTTT; CDR3aa: CASSISGKFATNEKLFF
abundance: few; j_gene: TRBJ2-6; v_gene: TRBV9; d_gene: TRBD2; CDR3nt: TGTGCCAGCAGCGTGTCCCCGGGACTAGCGGGAGTTGGGGCCAACGTCCTGACTTTC; CDR3aa: CASSVSPGLAGVGANVLTF
abundance: NA; j_gene: TRBJ1-6; v_gene: TRBV10-2; d_gene: TRBD1; CDR3nt: TGCGCCAGCAGTGAGGGGGGACAGGGTGCGACACCCCTCCACTTT; CDR3aa: CASSEGGQGATPLHF
abundance: NA; j_gene: TRBJ2-3; v_gene: TRBV30; d_gene: NA; CDR3nt: TGTGCCTGGAGTATCACGACCCAAACAGGGCCAGATACGCAGTATTTT; CDR3aa: CAWSITTQTGPDTQYF